The rows below give T cell receptor beta chains drawn from one sample of a study of beta chain features in type 1 diabetes. Repertoires were generated with immunoSEQ multiplex PCR, while TCRdb's copy carries only in-frame clones and drops some. The sample has around 250,000 clones, less than 15% seen once. The sample consisted of naive CD4+ T cells from blood. These receptor sequences come from a woman aged 40 to 50 in good health. The CDR3 runs from the conserved cysteine through the conserved F or W. The D gene is left open where the match is weak. Where a row states a size, it is once, few, many or the class of an expanded clone; other rows omit it.

cdr3_aa: CASSEGFSGGLYNEQFF
cdr3_nt: TGTGCCAGCAGTGAAGGTTTTAGCGGGGGGCTCTACAATGAGCAGTTCTTC
v_call: TRBV6-4
j_call: TRBJ2-1
clone_size: NA
d_call: TRBD2

cdr3_aa: CASSPGQNTGELFF
cdr3_nt: TGTGCCAGCTCACCAGGGCAAAACACCGGGGAGCTGTTTTTT
v_call: TRBV18
j_call: TRBJ2-2
clone_size: NA
d_call: NA

cdr3_aa: CASRVQGANTGELFF
cdr3_nt: TGTGCCAGCAGAGTACAGGGCGCGAACACCGGGGAGCTGTTTTTT
v_call: TRBV6-1
j_call: TRBJ2-2
clone_size: few
d_call: NA

cdr3_aa: CASSQGRGYNSPLHF
cdr3_nt: TGTGCCAGCAGCCAAGGACGGGGCTATAATTCACCCCTCCACTTT
v_call: TRBV14
j_call: TRBJ1-6
clone_size: NA
d_call: NA

cdr3_aa: CASSQEERGRAGGYTF
cdr3_nt: TGCGCCAGCAGCCAAGAGGAGAGGGGGCGAGCTGGTGGCTACACCTTC
v_call: TRBV4-1
j_call: TRBJ1-2
clone_size: NA
d_call: TRBD1

cdr3_aa: CASSPGQGAASGANVLTF
cdr3_nt: TGTGCCAGCAGCCCCGGCCAGGGGGCCGCCTCTGGGGCCAACGTCCTGACTTTC
v_call: TRBV11-2
j_call: TRBJ2-6
clone_size: NA
d_call: TRBD1

cdr3_aa: CASSQGDTIRQPQHF
cdr3_nt: TGCGCCAGCAGCCAAGGGGACACAATCAGGCAGCCCCAGCATTTT
v_call: TRBV4-1
j_call: TRBJ1-5
clone_size: few
d_call: NA

cdr3_aa: CASSQGLAGTYEQYF
cdr3_nt: TGTGCCAGCAGCCAAGGACTAGCGGGCACTTACGAGCAGTACTTC
v_call: TRBV7-2
j_call: TRBJ2-7
clone_size: NA
d_call: TRBD2

cdr3_aa: CASSRSRDSYEQYF
cdr3_nt: TGTGCCAGCTCACGGTCCCGGGACAGCTACGAGCAGTACTTC
v_call: TRBV18
j_call: TRBJ2-7
clone_size: NA
d_call: TRBD1

cdr3_aa: CASSSGQGTDEQYF
cdr3_nt: TGTGCCAGCAGTTCAGGACAGGGCACGGACGAGCAGTACTTC
v_call: TRBV6-6
j_call: TRBJ2-7
clone_size: NA
d_call: TRBD1

cdr3_aa: CASSGGLGGYEQYF
cdr3_nt: TGCGCCAGCAGTGGCGGACTGGGAGGGTACGAGCAGTACTTC
v_call: TRBV4-1
j_call: TRBJ2-7
clone_size: NA
d_call: TRBD2

cdr3_aa: CASSFSPGGTYGYTF
cdr3_nt: TGTGCCAGCAGCTTCAGCCCGGGGGGCACCTATGGCTACACCTTC
v_call: TRBV5-8
j_call: TRBJ1-2
clone_size: NA
d_call: NA

cdr3_aa: CASAGYEQYF
cdr3_nt: TGTGCCAGTGCGGGATACGAGCAGTACTTC
v_call: TRBV6-1
j_call: TRBJ2-7
clone_size: NA
d_call: NA

cdr3_aa: CASSLDLVGDRNTGELFF
cdr3_nt: TGTGCCAGCAGCTTAGATCTGGTGGGGGACAGGAACACCGGGGAGCTGTTTTTT
v_call: TRBV11-2
j_call: TRBJ2-2
clone_size: NA
d_call: TRBD1

cdr3_aa: CASRSRTAGELFF
cdr3_nt: TGTGCCAGCAGGTCCCGGACAGCCGGGGAGCTGTTTTTT
v_call: TRBV27
j_call: TRBJ2-2
clone_size: NA
d_call: NA

cdr3_aa: CASSYRRRGMGGELFF
cdr3_nt: TGTGCCAGCAGTTACCGACGGAGGGGTATGGGCGGGGAGCTGTTTTTT
v_call: TRBV6-5
j_call: TRBJ2-2
clone_size: NA
d_call: NA

cdr3_aa: CAAGRGTDTQYF
cdr3_nt: TGTGCCGCAGGGCGGGGAACAGATACGCAGTATTTT
v_call: TRBV5-6
j_call: TRBJ2-3
clone_size: few
d_call: NA

cdr3_aa: CASSPDRPHNEQFF
cdr3_nt: TGTGCCAGCAGCCCAGACAGGCCCCACAATGAGCAGTTCTTC
v_call: TRBV11-2
j_call: TRBJ2-1
clone_size: NA
d_call: NA

cdr3_aa: CASSPDRGWTEAFF
cdr3_nt: TGTGCCAGCAGTCCGGACCGGGGTTGGACTGAAGCTTTCTTT
v_call: TRBV2
j_call: TRBJ1-1
clone_size: NA
d_call: NA

cdr3_aa: CASKPGTDNNGYTF
cdr3_nt: TGTGCCAGCAAACCAGGGACAGATAATAATGGCTACACCTTC
v_call: TRBV6-1
j_call: TRBJ1-2
clone_size: NA
d_call: TRBD1

cdr3_aa: CASSPGQRVETQYF
cdr3_nt: TGTGCCAGCAGCCCGGGACAGCGGGTAGAGACCCAGTACTTC
v_call: TRBV7-2
j_call: TRBJ2-5
clone_size: NA
d_call: NA

cdr3_aa: CASSAQGAWETQYF
cdr3_nt: TGTGCCAGCAGCGCGCAGGGGGCCTGGGAGACCCAGTACTTC
v_call: TRBV2
j_call: TRBJ2-5
clone_size: NA
d_call: TRBD1

cdr3_aa: CASSRNQGYSPLHF
cdr3_nt: TGTGCCAGCAGTCGAAACCAGGGTTATTCACCCCTCCACTTT
v_call: TRBV6-5
j_call: TRBJ1-6
clone_size: NA
d_call: NA

cdr3_aa: CASSLRDRETQYF
cdr3_nt: TGTGCCAGCAGCCTCCGGGACAGAGAGACCCAGTACTTC
v_call: TRBV7-2
j_call: TRBJ2-5
clone_size: few
d_call: TRBD1

cdr3_aa: CASSLTVSYEQYF
cdr3_nt: TGTGCCAGCAGTTTAACAGTATCCTACGAGCAGTACTTC
v_call: TRBV6-1
j_call: TRBJ2-7
clone_size: few
d_call: NA

cdr3_aa: CASSPPGQGPDTQYF
cdr3_nt: TGTGCCAGCTCACCTCCGGGACAGGGGCCGGATACGCAGTATTTT
v_call: TRBV18
j_call: TRBJ2-3
clone_size: few
d_call: TRBD1